The T cell receptor beta chain described here comes from a study of vaccination effects on CD4 cells after COVID-19. Broader study findings: Clones arising from infection and from vaccination showed marked clonal contraction late after vaccination.

CDR3 size: 16 residues. Trimming took 5 bases from V and 3 from J, leaving 16 bases between them. Germline assignment: CDR1 SNHLY and CDR2 FYNNEI. Before sequencing took place, the ViraFEST assay used viral peptide pools to expand antigen-specific CD4+ T cells. Following a 10-day culture, CD4+ T cells were purified. This person caught SARS-CoV-2 sometime from March to December 2020, and PCR testing confirmed the infection. Cultures used around 1.8 million PBMC per well, roughly 9.8 IU/ml IL-2 and 10 ug/ml peptides. Days 3 and 7 were when half the medium was replaced with IL-2 medium. The data were produced by immunoSEQ multiplex PCR, yet TCRdb's version contains in-frame clones alone and is incomplete. The repertoire holds 70,000 or so clones, 73% seen once, with about 4.7% in the top ten. To note about this clone: Its antigen is currently unknown.

This chain connects TRBV2 to TRBJ2-2; tentatively, D is TRBD2 (7 bases). Sample: CD4+ T cells from PBMCs cultured with HIV peptides, taken before COVID-19 vaccination. The subset is: HIV-1 Nef peptide pool negative control/reference culture. The sequence derives from a human donor who had a prior SARS-CoV-2 infection. DNA for the CDR3: TGTGCCAGCAGTCTAAATGGGGGGGCGGACACCGGGGAGCTGTTTTTT. This gives the protein CASSLNGGADTGELFF.